The sequence of this T cell receptor beta chain was determined in a study of blood T cell repertoires in COVID-19. Overall study context: Material from acute and convalescent COVID-19 was sourced from the United States, Italy and Spain. Sources were T cells, B-cell-depleted T cells, or PBMCs; the material itself was cDNA or gDNA.

How the authors handled the data: Quantification of nucleated cells was approximated via reference gene primer amplification. This table comes from immunoSEQ multiplex PCR, and its TCRdb copy is limited to in-frame clones, with some not included. That table furnishes V, J and clone size, whereas the DNA furnished D and trimming. This table has around 180,000 clones, about 87% appearing once. The sample taken for sequencing was peripheral blood. The source of this sequence is a man aged 55 to 70 with acute or convalescent COVID-19.

Here the CDR3 DNA reads TGTGCCAGCAGCTTAGGGAGACAGTACACCGGGGAGCTGTTTTTT. It yields the protein CASSLGRQYTGELFF. The chain joins TRBV11-1 to TRBJ2-2; D perhaps matches TRBD1 (5 bases). V lost 1 base, J lost 3 bases, and 9 bases lay in between. The CDR3 spans 15 residues. Per the germline V gene, CDR1 is SGHAT and CDR2 is FQDESV (reference sequence). Together with reference TRBV11-1 and TRBJ2-2, the CDR3 gives the full variable domain: EAEVAQSPRYKITEKSQAVAFWCDPISGHATLYWYRQILGQGPELLVQFQDESVVDDSQLPKDRFSAERLKGVDSTLKIQPAELGDSAMYLCASSLGRQYTGELFFGEGSRLTVL.